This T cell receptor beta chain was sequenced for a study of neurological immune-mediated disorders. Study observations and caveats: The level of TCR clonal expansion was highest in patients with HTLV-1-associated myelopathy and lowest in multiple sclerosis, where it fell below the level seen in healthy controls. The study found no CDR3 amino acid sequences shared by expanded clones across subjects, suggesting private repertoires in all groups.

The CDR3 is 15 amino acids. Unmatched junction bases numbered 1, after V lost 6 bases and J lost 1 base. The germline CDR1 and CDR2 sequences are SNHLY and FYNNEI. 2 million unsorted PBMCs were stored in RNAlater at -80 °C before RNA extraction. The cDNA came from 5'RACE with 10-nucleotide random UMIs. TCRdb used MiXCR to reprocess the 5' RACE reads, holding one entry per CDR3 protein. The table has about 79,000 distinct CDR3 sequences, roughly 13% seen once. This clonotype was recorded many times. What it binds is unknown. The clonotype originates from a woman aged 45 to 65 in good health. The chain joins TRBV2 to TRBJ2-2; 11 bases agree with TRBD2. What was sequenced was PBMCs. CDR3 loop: CASRGTSGNTGELFF. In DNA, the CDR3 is TGTGCCAGCAGGGGGACTAGCGGGAACACCGGGGAGCTGTTTTTT. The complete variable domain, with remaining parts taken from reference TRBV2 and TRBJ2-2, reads EPEVTQTPSHQVTQMGQEVILRCVPISNHLYFYWYRQILGQKVEFLVSFYNNEISEKSEIFDDQFSVERPDGSNFTLKIRSTKLEDSAMYFCASRGTSGNTGELFFGEGSRLTVL.